The 21 T cell receptor beta chains below come from one sample, sequenced in a study of T cells in women clearing cervical HPV infection. The assay was immunoSEQ multiplex PCR, and TCRdb's table has in-frame clones only and misses some. The sample totals 18,000 or so clones; its top ten clones hold 14%. Material: blood buffy coat. The receptor source for this set is a woman between 18 and 69 years old with a cervical HPV16 infection that either progressed to CIN3+ or cleared (not recorded which).

A remark on this clone: The read terminates 3 residues before the CDR3 end, so the remaining end is supplied by the germline J gene. This rearrangement joins TRBV19 to TRBJ1-1; the D is unclear. Germline values: CDR1 LNHDA, CDR2 SQIVND (reference sequence). The CDR3 has 15 residues. Trimming removed 5 bases from V and 2 bases from J, with 15 bases in between. The sequenced part of the CDR3 DNA is TGTGCCAGTAGTGCAGTTTACCTGGGCAACACTGAA. Translated: CASSAVYLGNTE. The whole CDR3 is CASSAVYLGNTEAFF.

Comments on this clone: The read ends 3 residues before the CDR3 terminus; that terminus is restored from the germline J gene. The chain recombines TRBV6-1 with TRBJ1-2, with TRBD1 matching 8 bases. This CDR3 contains 14 residues. CDR1 is MNHNS, CDR2 SASEGT, per germline. Partial CDR3 DNA: TGTGCCAGCAGTGAAACTTGGGACAGGCCTAAC. Protein sequence: CASSETWDRPN. The entire CDR3 protein reads CASSETWDRPNYTF.

Notes on this clone: The read finishes 3 residues shy of the CDR3 end, and the germline J gene is used to complete it. V usage is TRBV18 and J usage is TRBJ1-2; unclear D gene. CDR3 size: 17 residues. In germline, CDR1 is KGHSH, CDR2 LQKENI. Trimming took off 1 base at V and 4 bases at J, with 19 bases between the two ends. The sequenced part of the CDR3 DNA is TGTGCCAGCTCACCACGCGGAGGCGGGCCAGGAGGCTATGGC. This codes for CASSPRGGGPGGYG. Given in full, the CDR3 is CASSPRGGGPGGYGYTF.

CDR3 DNA (partial): TGTGCCAGCTCACCGGGACTAGCCCAAGAGACC. Its translation is CASSPGLAQET. The full-length CDR3 reads as CASSPGLAQETQYF. The chain combines TRBV18 with TRBJ2-5, with TRBD2 matching 9 bases. The read finishes 3 residues shy of the CDR3 end, and the germline J gene is used to complete it. Germline assignment: CDR1 KGHSH and CDR2 LQKENI. The trim removed 3 bases at V and 1 base at J, leaving 0 bases unmatched. The CDR3 totals 14 residues. Full variable domain (rest looked up from reference TRBV18 and TRBJ2-5): NAGVMQNPRHLVRRRGQEARLRCSPMKGHSHVYWYRQLPEEGLKFMVYLQKENIIDESGMPKERFSAEFPKEGPSILRIQQVVRGDSAAYFCASSPGLAQETQYFGPGTRLLVL.

About this clone itself: The CDR3 is cut off 3 residues early in the read; its end comes from the germline J gene. V and J are TRBV4-1 and TRBJ2-3; perhaps TRBD1 as D (7 bases). The ends were cut back, 1 base at V and 8 bases at J, with 10 bases in the middle. CDR1 MGHRA and CDR2 YSYEKL come from the germline V gene. CDR3 length: 13 amino acids. CDR3 DNA, as far as it was read: TGCGCCAGCAGCCAAGGACAGGGAGGTACG. It yields the protein CASSQGQGGT. The full CDR3 is CASSQGQGGTQYF.

Concerning this clone: From the germline J gene comes the end of the CDR3, since the read stops 3 residues before it. The chain recombines TRBV12-3 or TRBV12-4 with TRBJ1-2; a possible D gene is TRBD1 (5 bases). Trimming cost V 5 bases and J 3 bases, with 10 bases left between them. CDR3 length: 13 residues. The CDR3 spells CASSARGDYGYTF. The sequenced part of the CDR3 DNA is TGTGCCAGCAGTGCTCGGGGGGACTATGGC.

Of note for this clone: The read terminates 3 residues before the CDR3 end, so the remaining end is supplied by the germline J gene. The chain joins TRBV20-1 to TRBJ2-3; TRBD1 aligns across 8 bases. The CDR3 is 14 amino acids. Germline V gene data show CDR1 as DFQATT and CDR2 as SNEGSKA (reference sequence). The CDR3 is CSAATGGYRQPQYF. The part of the CDR3 DNA that was read is TGCAGTGCGGCCACAGGGGGTTATAGGCAGCCG.

As for this clone: The sequenced fragment ends 3 residues before the CDR3 boundary, so the rest is inferred from the germline J gene. This chain links TRBV7-8 with TRBJ2-5; D remains ambiguous. CDR3 size: 13 residues. The germline V gene has CDR1 SGHVS and CDR2 FQNEAQ. V lost 4 bases and J 5 bases, leaving 11 bases between the germline ends. Incomplete CDR3 DNA: TGTGCCAGCAGCTCTAGAATCCCGGAGACC. As protein: CASSSRIPET. The full CDR3 protein is CASSSRIPETQYF.

Points on this clone: The read ends 3 residues shy of where the CDR3 ends; the end is completed using the germline J gene. The V gene is TRBV30, the J gene TRBJ1-5; 8 positions match TRBD1. With V trimmed by 4 bases and J by 2 bases, 13 bases remained unmatched. The CDR3 is made up of 17 amino acids. Germline-derived CDR1 and CDR2 are GTSNPN and SVGIG (reference sequence). The sequenced part of the CDR3 DNA is TGTGCCTGGACGCTGGCAGGGGGCGAGGGGGGCAATCAGCCC. It specifies CAWTLAGGEGGNQP. In full, the CDR3 reads CAWTLAGGEGGNQPQHF.

Remarks on this clone: Read coverage stops 3 residues before the CDR3 terminus; the germline J gene supplies the remainder. The chain recombines TRBV27 with TRBJ2-5; 7 nucleotides align to TRBD1. The V segment lost 5 bases and the J segment 2 bases; nucleotides outside the gene matches: 5. CDR3 size: 14 residues. Germline V gives CDR1 MNHEY, CDR2 SMNVEV (reference sequence). The CDR3 protein is CASSPPGQQETQYF. Incomplete CDR3 DNA: TGTGCCAGCAGTCCCCCGGGACAGCAAGAGACC.

As for this clone: The sequenced fragment ends 3 residues before the CDR3 boundary, so the rest is inferred from the germline J gene. The chain uses TRBV2 and TRBJ2-1, with TRBD2 as a possible D gene (5 bases). The CDR3 extends over 12 amino acids. With 10 bases removed from V and 8 bases from J, the gap between germline ends came to 15 bases. The germline V gene has CDR1 SNHLY and CDR2 FYNNEI. CDR3 sequence reads: CATKLGWDEQFF. The part of the CDR3 DNA that was read is TGTGCCACTAAACTAGGGTGGGATGAG.

A remark on this clone: The read ends 3 residues early relative to the CDR3; the germline J gene fills the gap. V gene TRBV30 combines with J gene TRBJ2-5, with TRBD2 matching 12 bases. Germline V gives CDR1 GTSNPN, CDR2 SVGIG (reference sequence). CDR3 size: 17 residues. Losses at the gene ends were 2 bases for V and 2 bases for J; bases not matched to a gene: 9. CDR3 bases read: TGTGCCTGGAGTAGACTTCTAGCGGGAGGGCCGCAAGAGACC. It is translated as CAWSRLLAGGPQET. The full CDR3 protein reads CAWSRLLAGGPQETQYF. Full variable domain (missing parts from reference TRBV30 and TRBJ2-5): SQTIHQWPATLVQPVGSPLSLECTVEGTSNPNLYWYRQAAGRGLQLLFYSVGIGQISSEVPQNLSASRPQDRQFILSSKKLLLSDSGFYLCAWSRLLAGGPQETQYFGPGTRLLVL.

Regarding this clone: The read ends 3 residues shy of where the CDR3 ends; the end is completed using the germline J gene. The gene calls are TRBV19 and TRBJ2-1; 11 bases are shared with TRBD2. Germline CDR1 LNHDA, CDR2 SQIVND (reference sequence). Unmatched junction bases numbered 6, after V lost 6 bases and J lost 5 bases. The CDR3 is 15 residues long. The chain's CDR3 is CASRELAGEHNEQFF. CDR3 DNA (partial): TGTGCCAGTAGGGAACTAGCGGGAGAGCACAATGAG.

Concerning this clone itself: The read halts 3 residues ahead of the CDR3 end, with the missing end drawn from the germline J gene. The chain uses TRBV5-4 and TRBJ1-1, with 8 nucleotides matching TRBD1. Germline loops: CDR1 SGHNT, CDR2 YYREEE (reference sequence). The CDR3 spans 16 residues. V lost 0 bases and J lost 2; bases outside the gene matches: 6. The CDR3 loop reads CASSLAGGTSNTEAFF. CDR3 DNA, as far as it was read: TGTGCCAGCAGCTTGGCAGGGGGCACAAGTAACACTGAA.

A note on this clone: The read is 3 residues too short to cover the CDR3 end, so that end is filled in from the germline J gene. V is TRBV9 and J is TRBJ2-1; D is perhaps TRBD2 (5 bases). CDR1 and CDR2 (germline): SGDLS, YYNGEE. The ends were cut back, 3 bases at V and 9 bases at J, with 10 bases in the middle. This CDR3 comprises 12 residues. The part of the CDR3 DNA that was read is TGTGCCAGCAGCGCCACGGGGAGTGAG. This encodes CASSATGSE. In full, the CDR3 reads CASSATGSEQFF.

Notes on this clone: The CDR3 goes on 3 residues after the read ends, and that part is filled in from the germline J gene. The chain employs TRBV7-9 and TRBJ2-3; a weak D match, TRBD1 (5 bases). With 1 base removed from V and 3 bases from J, the gap between germline ends came to 11 bases. The CDR3 spans 15 residues. Germline V lookup: CDR1 SEHNR, CDR2 FQNEAQ (reference sequence). The DNA read from the CDR3 is TGTGCCAGCAGCTTAGATATAGCAGGGACAGATACG. Translated: CASSLDIAGTDT. The CDR3 in full is CASSLDIAGTDTQYF.

Of note for this clone: The observed sequence ends 3 residues before the CDR3 terminus, with the missing tail filled in from the germline J gene. The chain links TRBV19 to TRBJ2-7, with 8 bases matching TRBD1. The CDR3 runs to 15 residues. The V gene end was trimmed by 4 bases and the J gene end by 1 base; junction bases not matched to a gene: 6. Germline V lookup: CDR1 LNHDA, CDR2 SQIVND (reference sequence). CDR3 region: CASSTPNRGSYEQYF. The CDR3 bases that were read are TGTGCCAGTAGTACCCCCAACAGGGGGTCCTACGAG. Full variable domain (outside the CDR3, taken from reference TRBV19 and TRBJ2-7): DGGITQSPKYLFRKEGQNVTLSCEQNLNHDAMYWYRQDPGQGLRLIYYSQIVNDFQKGDIAEGYSVSREKKESFPLTVTSAQKNPTAFYLCASSTPNRGSYEQYFGPGTRLTVT.

On this clone itself: The sequence runs out 3 residues before the end of the CDR3; the remainder is reconstructed from the germline J gene. The V and J genes are TRBV30 and TRBJ1-2, with 7 bases matching TRBD1. After removal of 4 bases from V and 6 bases from J, the junction contained 14 bases not matched to a gene. The CDR3 contains 15 residues. In germline, CDR1 is GTSNPN, CDR2 SVGIG (reference sequence). CDR3 in amino acids: CAWNPMTGPIDGYTF. The sequenced CDR3 bases are TGTGCCTGGAATCCCATGACAGGGCCAATTGATGGC.

By frequency, this clone registers medium-sized. Read coverage stops 3 residues before the CDR3 terminus; the germline J gene supplies the remainder. This chain uses TRBV14 with TRBJ2-1, with 8 bases matching TRBD2. With V trimmed by 0 bases and J by 3 bases, 7 bases remained unmatched. Germline CDR1 SGHDN, CDR2 FVKESK. The CDR3 has 17 amino acids. CDR3 DNA (partial): TGTGCCAGCAGCCAAGATCGTGGTAGCGGGATCTACAATGAG. This sequence encodes CASSQDRGSGIYNE. The CDR3 in its entirety is CASSQDRGSGIYNEQFF.

A note on this clone: The DNA ends 3 residues before the CDR3 does, and the rest of the CDR3 is filled in from the germline J gene. This chain joins TRBV2 and TRBJ1-5; the D is unclear. The length of the CDR3 is 14 residues. Germline CDR1 is SNHLY and CDR2 is FYNNEI. V lost 6 bases, J lost 5 bases, and 14 bases lay in between. CDR3 sequence: CASRVGRADQPQHF. CDR3 DNA, as far as it was read: TGTGCCAGCAGGGTCGGGCGGGCAGATCAGCCC.

A note on this clone: The DNA ends 3 residues before the CDR3 does, and the rest of the CDR3 is filled in from the germline J gene. The chain links TRBV7-9 to TRBJ1-6, with TRBD1 matching 7 bases. V trimming: 5 bases; J trimming: 7 bases; junction bases outside the gene matches: 5. Germline V gene data show CDR1 as SEHNR and CDR2 as FQNEAQ (reference sequence). The CDR3 has 14 amino acids. The sequenced CDR3 bases are TGTGCCAGCAGCCGCGGGACAGAGAATTCACCC. Encoded protein: CASSRGTENSP. The full CDR3 sequence reads CASSRGTENSPLHF.